This T cell receptor beta chain originates from a study of blood T cell repertoires in COVID-19. Overall study: Acute and convalescent COVID-19 samples came from the United States, Italy and Spain. T cells, B-cell-depleted T cells, or PBMCs provided the cDNA or gDNA that served as material.

Per the original methods: The assay estimated nucleated cells by amplifying reference gene primers. The protocol was immunoSEQ multiplex PCR, while the TCRdb copy is restricted to in-frame clones and leaves out a portion. The DNA was the basis for D and trimming; V, J and clone size are from that table. The repertoire holds 410,000 or so clones, with 70% to 90% as singletons. Germline lookup yields CDR1 LGHNA and CDR2 YSLEER. V lost 0 bases to trimming and J lost 5 bases; unmatched junction nucleotides: 3. The CDR3 covers 16 residues. Recruited during active infection, patients (from Seattle) were subsequently followed longitudinally.

This chain connects TRBV4-3 to TRBJ1-4, with TRBD1 matching 10 bases. The sequenced material came from peripheral blood. The TCR was taken from a woman aged 40-49 years with COVID-19, enrolled during active disease. The CDR3 coding sequence is TGCGCCAGCAGCCAAGACACGGGACAGGGGAATGAAAAACTGTTTTTT. Residues: CASSQDTGQGNEKLFF.